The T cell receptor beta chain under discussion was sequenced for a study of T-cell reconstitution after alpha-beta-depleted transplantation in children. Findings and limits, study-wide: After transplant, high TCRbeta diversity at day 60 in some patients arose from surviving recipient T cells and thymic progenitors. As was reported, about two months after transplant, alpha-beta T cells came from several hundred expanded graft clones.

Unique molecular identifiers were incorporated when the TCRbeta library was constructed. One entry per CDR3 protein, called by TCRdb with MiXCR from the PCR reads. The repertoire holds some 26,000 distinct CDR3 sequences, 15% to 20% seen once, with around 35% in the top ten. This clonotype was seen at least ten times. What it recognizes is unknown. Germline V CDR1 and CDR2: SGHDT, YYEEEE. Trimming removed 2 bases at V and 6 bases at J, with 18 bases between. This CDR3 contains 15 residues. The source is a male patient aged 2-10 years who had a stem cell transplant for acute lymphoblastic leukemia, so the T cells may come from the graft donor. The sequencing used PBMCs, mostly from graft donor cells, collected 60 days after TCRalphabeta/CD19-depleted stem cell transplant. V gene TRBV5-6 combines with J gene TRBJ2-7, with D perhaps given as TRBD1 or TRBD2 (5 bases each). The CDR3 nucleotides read TGTGCCAGCAGCTTCAGGGAGATGACTATCCTCGAGCAGTACTTC. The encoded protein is CASSFREMTILEQYF. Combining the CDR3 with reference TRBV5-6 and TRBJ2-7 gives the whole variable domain DAGVTQSPTHLIKTRGQQVTLRCSPKSGHDTVSWYQQALGQGPQFIFQYYEEEERQRGNFPDRFSGHQFPNYSSELNVNALLLGDSALYLCASSFREMTILEQYFGPGTRLTVT.